This TCR beta chain was recovered during a study of T cells after yellow fever vaccination. The study, taken as a whole, reports: Few clonotypes appeared in both CD4 and CD8 compartments. Contamination of FACS-sorted repertoires by abundant clonotypes from the bulk population could occur.

Germline-derived CDR1 and CDR2 are LGHNA and YNFKEQ. This CDR3 is built from 20 residues. V was trimmed by 1 base and J by 0 bases, leaving 25 bases between them. For this clonotype: Its antigen remains unidentified.

Using its own MiXCR run on the 5' RACE reads, TCRdb lists one record per CDR3 protein. Of about 350,000 distinct CDR3 sequences listed, less than 9.5% are singletons. Sequenced material: PBMCs, taken about 41 days after the first yellow fever vaccination. The TCR originated in a man between 18 and 29 years old who received the YFV17D yellow fever vaccine. The chain recombines TRBV4-2 with TRBJ2-7; D perhaps matches TRBD1 (5 bases). The CDR3 sequence is CASSQVNSGLRPDSSYEQYF. CDR3 DNA: TGTGCCAGCAGCCAAGTTAATTCAGGGTTGCGCCCTGATAGCTCCTACGAGCAGTACTTC.